This T cell receptor (beta chain) is from a study of B cell selection in AIRE deficiency. The study, taken as a whole, reports: TCRbeta-only data showed under 45% of shared healthy Treg sequences in healthy Tconv. Healthy donors alone shared under 35% of 3,500 to 4,500 Treg sequences; patients alone around 8.5%. Shared Treg sequences were biased toward short CDR3s with few non-templated nucleotide insertions.

With respect to this clone: The antigen is unknown.

Original processing notes: Conventional T cell pools: about 99,000 distinct patient, 13.4x10^4 donor TCRbeta sequences. Profiled with immunoSEQ multiplex PCR; TCRdb holds only in-frame clones, not every one. From that table come the V and J calls and clone size; the DNA was used to work out D and trimming. Altogether some 24,000 clones are present, around 97% being singletons, with the ten largest covering more than 0.2%. CD4+CD127+ cells were sorted as the conventional CD4 T cells. There are 15 residues in the CDR3. V was trimmed by 1 base and J by 4 bases, leaving 11 bases between them. CDR1 is MGHRA and CDR2 is YSYEKL in the germline V gene.

This TCR came from a human donor with AIRE deficiency. The sample taken for sequencing was conventional CD4+ T cells sorted from PBMCs. The V and J genes are TRBV4-1 and TRBJ1-5; the D gene is possibly TRBD1 (5 bases). CDR3 residues: CASSQVAGLNQPQHF. The CDR3 bases are TGCGCCAGCAGCCAAGTAGCAGGGTTAAATCAGCCCCAGCATTTT.